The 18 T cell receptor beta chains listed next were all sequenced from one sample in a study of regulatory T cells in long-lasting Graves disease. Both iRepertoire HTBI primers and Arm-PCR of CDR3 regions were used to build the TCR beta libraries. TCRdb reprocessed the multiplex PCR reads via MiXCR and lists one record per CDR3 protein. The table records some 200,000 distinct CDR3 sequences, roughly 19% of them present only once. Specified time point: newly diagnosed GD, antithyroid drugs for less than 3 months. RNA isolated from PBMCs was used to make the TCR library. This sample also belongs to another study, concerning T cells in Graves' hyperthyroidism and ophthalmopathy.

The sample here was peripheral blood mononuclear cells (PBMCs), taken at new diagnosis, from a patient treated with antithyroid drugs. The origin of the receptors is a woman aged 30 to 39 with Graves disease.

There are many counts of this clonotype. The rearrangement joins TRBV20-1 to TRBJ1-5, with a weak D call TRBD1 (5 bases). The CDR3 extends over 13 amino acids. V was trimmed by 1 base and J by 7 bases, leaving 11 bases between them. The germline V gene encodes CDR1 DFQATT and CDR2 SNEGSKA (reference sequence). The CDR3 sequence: CSARVPGSQPQHF. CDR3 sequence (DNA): TGCAGTGCTAGAGTTCCAGGGAGCCAGCCCCAGCATTTT.

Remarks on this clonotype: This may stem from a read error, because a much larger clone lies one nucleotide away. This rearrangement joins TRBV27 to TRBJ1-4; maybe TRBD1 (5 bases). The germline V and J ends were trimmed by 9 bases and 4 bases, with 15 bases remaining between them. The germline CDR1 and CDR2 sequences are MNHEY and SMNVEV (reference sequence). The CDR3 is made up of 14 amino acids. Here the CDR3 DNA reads TGTGCCAGTTCCTATGACAGTGATAATGAAAAACTGTTTTTT. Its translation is CASSYDSDNEKLFF.

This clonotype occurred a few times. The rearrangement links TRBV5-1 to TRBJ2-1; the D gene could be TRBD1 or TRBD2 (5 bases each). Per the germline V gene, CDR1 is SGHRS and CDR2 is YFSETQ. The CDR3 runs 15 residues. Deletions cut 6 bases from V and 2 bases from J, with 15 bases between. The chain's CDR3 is CASKNSGPTYNEQFF. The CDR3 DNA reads TGCGCCAGCAAAAATTCGGGGCCAACCTACAATGAGCAGTTCTTC.

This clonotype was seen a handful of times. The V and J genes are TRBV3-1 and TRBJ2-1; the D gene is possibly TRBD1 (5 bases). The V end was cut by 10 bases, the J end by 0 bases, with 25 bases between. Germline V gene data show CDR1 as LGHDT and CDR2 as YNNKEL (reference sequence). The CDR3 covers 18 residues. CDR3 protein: CAISISWGQIHSYNEQFF. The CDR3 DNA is TGTGCCATCTCCATTTCATGGGGCCAGATACACTCCTACAATGAGCAGTTCTTC.

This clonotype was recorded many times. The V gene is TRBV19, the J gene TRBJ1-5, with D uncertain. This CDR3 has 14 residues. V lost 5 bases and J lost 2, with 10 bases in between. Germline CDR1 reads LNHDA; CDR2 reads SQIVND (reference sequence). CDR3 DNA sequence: TGTGCCAGTAGTTACTCACTAGGCAATCAGCCCCAGCATTTT. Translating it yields CASSYSLGNQPQHF.

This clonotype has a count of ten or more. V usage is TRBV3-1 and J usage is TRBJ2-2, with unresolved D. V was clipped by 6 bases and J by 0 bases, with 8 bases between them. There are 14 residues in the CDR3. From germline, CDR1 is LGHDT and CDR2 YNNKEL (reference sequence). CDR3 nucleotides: TGTGCCAGCAGTTCTAAACCGAACACCGGGGAGCTGTTTTTT. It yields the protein CASSSKPNTGELFF.

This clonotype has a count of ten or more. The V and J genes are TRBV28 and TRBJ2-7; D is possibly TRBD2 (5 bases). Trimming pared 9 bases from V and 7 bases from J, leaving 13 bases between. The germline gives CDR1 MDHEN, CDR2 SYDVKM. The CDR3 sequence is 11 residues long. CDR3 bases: TGTGCCAGATCCCTTTCGGGAGAGCAGTACTTC. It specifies CARSLSGEQYF.

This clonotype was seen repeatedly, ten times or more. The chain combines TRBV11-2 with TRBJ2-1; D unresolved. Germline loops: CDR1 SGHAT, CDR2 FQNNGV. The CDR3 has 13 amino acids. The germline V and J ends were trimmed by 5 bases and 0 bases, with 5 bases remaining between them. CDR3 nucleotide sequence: TGTGCCAGCAGCATGAGCTCCTACAATGAGCAGTTCTTC. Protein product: CASSMSSYNEQFF.

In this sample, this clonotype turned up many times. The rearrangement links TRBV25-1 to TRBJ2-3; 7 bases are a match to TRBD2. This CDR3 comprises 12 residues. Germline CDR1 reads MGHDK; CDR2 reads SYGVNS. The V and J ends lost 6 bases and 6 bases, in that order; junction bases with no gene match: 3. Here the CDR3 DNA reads TGTGCCAGCAGGGGACTAAAGGATACGCAGTATTTT. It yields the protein CASRGLKDTQYF.

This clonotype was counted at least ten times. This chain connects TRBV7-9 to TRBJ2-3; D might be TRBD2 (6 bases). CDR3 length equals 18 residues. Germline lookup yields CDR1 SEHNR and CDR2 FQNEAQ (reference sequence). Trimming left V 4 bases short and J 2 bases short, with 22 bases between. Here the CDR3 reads CASSSTKRTITVTDTQYF. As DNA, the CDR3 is TGTGCCAGCAGCTCCACTAAGAGGACTATCACTGTCACAGATACGCAGTATTTT.

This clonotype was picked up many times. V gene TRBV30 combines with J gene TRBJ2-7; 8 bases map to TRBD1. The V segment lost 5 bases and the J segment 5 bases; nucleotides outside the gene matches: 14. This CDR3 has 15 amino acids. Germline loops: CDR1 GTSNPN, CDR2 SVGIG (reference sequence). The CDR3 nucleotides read TGTGCCTGGGACTATCTGGACAGGGATGAAAACGAGCAGTACTTC. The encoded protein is CAWDYLDRDENEQYF. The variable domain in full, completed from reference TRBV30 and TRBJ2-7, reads SQTIHQWPATLVQPVGSPLSLECTVEGTSNPNLYWYRQAAGRGLQLLFYSVGIGQISSEVPQNLSASRPQDRQFILSSKKLLLSDSGFYLCAWDYLDRDENEQYFGPGTRLTVT.

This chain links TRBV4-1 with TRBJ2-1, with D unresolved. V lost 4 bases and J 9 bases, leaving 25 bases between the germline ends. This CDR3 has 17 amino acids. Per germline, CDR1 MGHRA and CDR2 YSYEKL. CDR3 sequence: CASSRYPPPGSYGEQFF. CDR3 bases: TGCGCCAGCAGCCGCTATCCCCCCCCTGGATCCTACGGTGAGCAGTTCTTC.

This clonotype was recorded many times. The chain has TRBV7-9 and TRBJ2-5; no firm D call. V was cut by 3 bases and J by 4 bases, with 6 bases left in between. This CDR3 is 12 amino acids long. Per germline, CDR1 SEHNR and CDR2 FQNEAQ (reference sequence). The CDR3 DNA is TGTGCCAGCAGCTTCGGTGGAGAGACCCAGTACTTC. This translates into CASSFGGETQYF.

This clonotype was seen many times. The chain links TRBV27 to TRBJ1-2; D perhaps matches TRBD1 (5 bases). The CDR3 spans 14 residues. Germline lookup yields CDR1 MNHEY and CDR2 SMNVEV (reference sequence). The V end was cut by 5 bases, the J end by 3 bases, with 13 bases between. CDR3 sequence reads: CASSKRDGDYGYTF. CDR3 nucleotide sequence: TGTGCCAGCAGTAAACGGGACGGAGACTATGGCTACACCTTC.

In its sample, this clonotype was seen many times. CDR3 sequence: CASSLSSGGTQETQYF. The CDR3 bases are TGTGCCAGCAGCCTATCAAGCGGGGGGACCCAAGAGACCCAGTACTTC. This chain connects TRBV4-2 to TRBJ2-5; TRBD2 agrees at 9 bases. The ends lost 4 bases at V and 1 base at J; junction bases unmatched: 7. The CDR3 runs 16 residues. Germline CDR1 is LGHNA and CDR2 is YNFKEQ.

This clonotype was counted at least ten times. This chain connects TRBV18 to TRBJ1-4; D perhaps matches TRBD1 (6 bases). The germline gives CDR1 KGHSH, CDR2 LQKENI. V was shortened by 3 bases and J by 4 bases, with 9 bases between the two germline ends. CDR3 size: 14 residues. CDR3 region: CASSPGQYNEKLFF. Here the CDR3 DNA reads TGTGCCAGCTCACCCGGACAGTATAATGAAAAACTGTTTTTT.

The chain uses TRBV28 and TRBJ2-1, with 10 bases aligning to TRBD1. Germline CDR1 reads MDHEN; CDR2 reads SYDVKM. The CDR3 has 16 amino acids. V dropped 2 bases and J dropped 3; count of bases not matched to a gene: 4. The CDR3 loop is CASSLVGDRGYNEQFF. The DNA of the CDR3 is TGTGCCAGCAGTTTAGTTGGGGACAGGGGCTACAATGAGCAGTTCTTC.

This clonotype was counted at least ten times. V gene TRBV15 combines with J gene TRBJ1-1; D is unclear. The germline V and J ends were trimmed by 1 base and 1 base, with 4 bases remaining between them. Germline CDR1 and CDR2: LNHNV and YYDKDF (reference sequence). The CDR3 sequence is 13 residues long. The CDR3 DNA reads TGTGCCACCAGCAGAGGAGGGAACACTGAAGCTTTCTTT. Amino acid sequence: CATSRGGNTEAFF.